Below, 5 T cell receptor beta chains from the same sample are listed, as sequenced in a study of T-cell reconstitution after alpha-beta-depleted transplantation in children (TCRdb year 2016). The treatment or condition label on this specimen signifies: allogeneic hematopoietic cell transplantation with graft depleted of TCRalphabeta T cells and CD19 B cells. The library was produced with PCR. TCRdb shows the sequencer as Illumina HiSeq 2500. TCR library preparation used molecular barcoding, with unique molecular identifiers applied to normalize quantification of the TCRbeta repertoire. TCRdb's own reprocessing of the public reads used fastp at Q25 and MiXCR and kept productive beta chains. For every CDR3 protein sequence, its rows merge into one entry that carries the most common genes and DNA. In this sample the table shows about 1,000,000 distinct CDR3 sequences, about 30% of which occur a single time. 25% to 35% of the sample goes to the ten largest clones.

The source was PBMCs, mostly from graft donor cells, collected 360 days after TCRalphabeta/CD19-depleted stem cell transplant. These receptors were collected from a boy in the first two years of life who had a stem cell transplant for SCID, so the T cells may come from the graft donor.

The V gene is TRBV25-1, the J gene TRBJ1-2; D call uncertain. Germline V gene lookup returns CDR1 MGHDK and CDR2 SYGVNS. The V gene lost 0 bases and the J gene lost 6 bases, with 8 bases spanning the gap. The CDR3 extends over 13 amino acids. The CDR3: CASSEYRHDGYTF. The CDR3 DNA follows: TGTGCCAGCAGTGAATATAGACACGATGGCTACACCTTC.

This clonotype was detected a few times. The chain uses TRBV12-3 or TRBV12-4 and TRBJ2-5; D tentatively fits TRBD1 or TRBD2 (5 bases each). V shed 4 bases and J shed 4 bases, with 16 bases lying between them. The CDR3 sequence is 15 residues long. In nucleotides, the CDR3 is TGTGCCAGCAGTTCTACAGGCGGGTCCCGAGAGACCCAGTACTTC. Translated, it gives CASSSTGGSRETQYF.

V and J are TRBV7-9 and TRBJ2-3, with TRBD2 as a possible D gene (7 bases). The CDR3 covers 16 residues. Trimming stripped 4 bases from V and 2 bases from J, with 16 bases between. Germline CDR1 is SEHNR and CDR2 is FQNEAQ (reference sequence). The CDR3 sequence is CASSSLSRGLTDTQYF. CDR3 in DNA: TGTGCCAGCAGCTCCCTCTCGCGGGGGCTCACAGATACGCAGTATTTT.

The chain couples TRBV20-1 to TRBJ1-1, with D perhaps matching TRBD1 (5 bases). This CDR3 is 14 amino acids long. Trimming took 3 bases from V and 1 from J, leaving 12 bases between them. Per germline, CDR1 DFQATT and CDR2 SNEGSKA (reference sequence). CDR3 residues: CSASVPGRNTEAFF. In DNA, the CDR3 is TGCAGTGCTAGTGTTCCAGGGCGGAACACTGAAGCTTTCTTT.

The gene calls are TRBV6-5 and TRBJ2-3; maybe TRBD1 (5 bases). From germline, CDR1 is MNHEY and CDR2 SVGAGI. CDR3 length: 12 residues. V lost 5 bases, J lost 11 bases, and 14 bases lay in between. Here the CDR3 DNA reads TGTGCCAGCAGTCCAGGGAATGTTATGCAGTATTTT. As protein: CASSPGNVMQYF.